Below, 27 T cell receptor beta chains from the same sample are listed, as sequenced in a study of tumor-infiltrating lymphocytes in primary liver carcinoma. Production of TCR beta cDNA used about 500 ng total RNA together with a constant-region primer. What produced the TCR beta libraries was three nested multiplex PCR rounds using slightly modified ARM-PCR. PCR rounds one and two used TRBV1-TRBV30 forward primers with a C-beta reverse primer for roughly 10 cycles each. TCRdb re-analysed the multiplex PCR reads in MiXCR, keeping a single row per CDR3 protein. The table includes 100,000 to 120,000 distinct CDR3 sequences, approximately 80% detected once. Starting material for RNA and DNA co-extraction consisted of about 17-30 mg of unsorted bulk tissue. The sample was liver tumor tissue from sampling region 3. Subset of the sample: tumor region T3, left-lateral pole. All receptors derive from a man between 35 and 55 years old with primary liver carcinoma and hepatitis B virus infection.

Of note for this clonotype: The junction departs from the called germline gene at one end, perhaps through a read error. This chain joins TRBV6-1 and TRBJ2-6, with TRBD2 as a possible D gene (5 bases). Germline values: CDR1 MNHNS, CDR2 SASEGT. The CDR3 extends over 15 amino acids. The DNA of the CDR3 is TGTGCCAGTAGTGTAGAGGACTCTGCGGCCAACGTCCTGACTTTC. It codes for CASSVEDSAANVLTF.

Regarding this clonotype: Relative to the germline gene, one junction end is altered; a read error may explain this. The chain uses TRBV29-1 and TRBJ2-7, with no clear D. The CDR3 runs to 12 residues. CDR1 and CDR2 from the germline V gene are SQVTM and ANQGSEA. The CDR3 coding sequence is TGCAGCGCAAACTTTAGTACCTATGAGCAGTACTTC. It is translated as CSANFSTYEQYF.

This clonotype has ten or more counts. The V gene is TRBV13, the J gene TRBJ2-3; TRBD1 might be the D (5 bases). With 2 bases removed from V and 2 bases from J, the gap between germline ends came to 14 bases. Germline-derived CDR1 and CDR2 are PRHDT and FYEKMQ (reference sequence). The CDR3 is 16 amino acids. The DNA of the CDR3 is TGTGCCAGCAGCTTAAGACAGCTACTGAACACAGATACGCAGTATTTT. This encodes CASSLRQLLNTDTQYF.

Remarks on this clonotype: A much larger clone lies a single base off, so this may be a read error. The V and J genes are TRBV10-3 and TRBJ2-2; 8 positions match TRBD2. Germline V CDR1 and CDR2: ENHRY, SYGVKD. The CDR3 is made up of 15 amino acids. The chain's CDR3 is CVISATSGPTGELFF. The CDR3 DNA reads as TGTGTCATCAGCGCTACTAGCGGCCCCACCGGGGAGCTGTTTTTT.

Many counts were recorded for this clonotype. CDR3 in amino acids: CASRTPGQGNSPLHF. The CDR3 coding sequence is TGTGCCAGCAGAACTCCGGGACAGGGGAATTCACCCCTCCACTTT. This rearrangement joins TRBV28 to TRBJ1-6; 10 positions agree with TRBD1. V trimming: 6 bases; J trimming: 7 bases; junction bases outside the gene matches: 6. The germline gives CDR1 MDHEN, CDR2 SYDVKM. The CDR3 totals 15 residues. The variable domain in full, with the rest retrieved from reference TRBV28 and TRBJ1-6, is DVKVTQSSRYLVKRTGEKVFLECVQDMDHENMFWYRQDPGLGLRLIYFSYDVKMKEKGDIPEGYSVSREKKERFSLILESASTNQTSMYLCASRTPGQGNSPLHFGNGTRLTVT.

Comment on this clonotype: With a much larger clone just one base away, this may be a read error. The chain employs TRBV5-1 and TRBJ2-6; 8 positions match TRBD2. CDR3 length: 18 residues. The germline CDR1 and CDR2 sequences are SGHRS and YFSETQ. The CDR3 DNA is TGCGCCAGCAGCTTGGCCTGGACTAGCCCGCCTGGGGCCAACGTCCTGGCTTTC. Translated: CASSLAWTSPPGANVLAF.

The count of this clonotype is one. This rearrangement joins TRBV12-3 or TRBV12-4 to TRBJ2-7; D perhaps matches TRBD2 (6 bases). The CDR3 spans 15 residues. Trimming removed 6 bases from V and 3 bases from J, with 18 bases in between. CDR3 residues: CASSRAGFGSYEQYF. CDR3 sequence (DNA): TGTGCCAGCAGCCGCGCCGGGTTCGGGAGCTACGAGCAGTACTTC.

As for this clonotype: One base away lies a much larger clone, so this may be a sequencing read error. The chain couples TRBV29-1 to TRBJ1-1; D is unclear. This CDR3 has 15 residues. Germline CDR1 SQVTM, CDR2 ANQGSEA. Trimming removed 7 bases at V and 0 bases at J, with 18 bases between. CDR3 nucleotides: TGCAGCGGTGGACCGGGTTGGGAGGTGAACACTGAAGCTTTCTTT. As protein: CSGGPGWEVNTEAFF.

About this clonotype itself: Sequence at one end of the junction differs from germline and may be a read error. This chain links TRBV12-3 or TRBV12-4 with TRBJ1-3; no firm D call. This CDR3 is 16 amino acids long. The CDR3 DNA sequence: TGTGCCAGCGGTTTCCGACTGATGAGGTCTGGAAACACCACATACTTT. Translated, it gives CASGFRLMRSGNTTYF.

This clonotype was found once. At one end, the junction sequence differs from germline, possibly due to a read error. The chain links TRBV6-1 to TRBJ1-1, with a possible D match to TRBD1 (5 bases). There are 15 residues in the CDR3. Germline V CDR1 and CDR2: MNHNS, SASEGT. The chain's CDR3 is CASSPGAAGSTESFF. CDR3 bases: TGTGCCAGCAGTCCTGGGGCCGCGGGTAGCACTGAATCTTTCTTT.

On this clonotype: At one end the junction does not follow the germline gene, possibly because of a read error. V gene TRBV12-3 or TRBV12-4 combines with J gene TRBJ1-1; D unclear. The CDR3 sequence is 11 residues long. CDR3 bases: TGTGCAAGCAGCTCGGGTCCCCGAGCTTTCTTT. As protein: CASSSGPRAFF.

The genes are TRBV29-1 and TRBJ1-1, with 7 bases identical to TRBD1. The germline V gene has CDR1 SQVTM and CDR2 ANQGSEA. V shed 4 bases and J 0 bases; nucleotides not matched to a gene: 5. This CDR3 has 14 residues. The CDR3 DNA is TGCAGCGTTGCAGGGGGGGGGATGAACACTGAAGCTTTCTTT. It is translated as CSVAGGGMNTEAFF.

A note on this clonotype: The junction departs from germline at one end; a sequencing error may be responsible. This CDR3 is CRGILSGGVETQHF. The CDR3, as DNA: TGCAGGGGTATACTATCGGGAGGAGTAGAGACCCAGCACTTC. The V gene is TRBV29-1, the J gene TRBJ2-5; TRBD2 matches at 7 bases. CDR1 SQVTM and CDR2 ANQGSEA come from the germline V gene. The CDR3 contains 14 residues.

Details on this clonotype: An end of the junction does not agree with germline; a read error may underlie this. V and J are TRBV5-1 and TRBJ2-3; weak D call: TRBD2 (5 bases). This CDR3 region has 15 residues. The V gene's germline CDR1 is SGHRS and CDR2 YFSETQ. In nucleotides, the CDR3 is TGCGCCAGCACCCCAGTGGACCCTAGCACAGATACCCAGTATTTT. Residues: CASTPVDPSTDTQYF.

With regard to this clonotype: The junction does not match germline at one end; this may be a read error. The chain has TRBV6-1 and TRBJ2-1; 12 bases agree with TRBD2. There are 15 residues in the CDR3. The germline gives CDR1 MNHNS, CDR2 SASEGT. Here the CDR3 reads CASIDRLAGANEHFF. CDR3 nucleotides: TGTGCCAGCATAGACAGACTAGCGGGAGCCAATGAGCACTTCTTC.

Concerning this clonotype itself: At one end the junction does not follow the germline gene, possibly because of a read error. J is TRBJ2-1 and V is TRBV4-3; D unresolved. Germline lookup yields CDR1 LGHNA and CDR2 YSLEER. This CDR3 has 16 residues. CDR3 DNA: TGCGTCAGCAGCCAATTCCCCACACCGGCGGACAATGAGCAGTTCTTC. Its protein is CVSSQFPTPADNEQFF.

A remark on this clonotype: The CDR3 carries no conserved terminal phenylalanine or tryptophan, so it likely arises from a read error. No DNA is shown, since the ends of the CDR3 on it are uncertain; the CDR3 is the one TCRdb lists. The chain carries TRBV29-1 and TRBJ2-2; TRBD1 is taken as the D call from the table, unchecked against the DNA. The CDR3 spans 13 residues, counting both ends. Germline CDR1 is SQVTM and CDR2 is ANQGSEA. The CDR3 protein is CSVIPTDTGELFS.

V gene TRBV6-1 combines with J gene TRBJ2-7; D uncertain. In germline, CDR1 is MNHNS, CDR2 SASEGT. The CDR3 runs 14 residues. The V end was cut by 1 base, the J end by 12 bases, with 19 bases between. The CDR3 here is CASSEGPSSYDRYF. The CDR3 DNA reads TGTGCCAGCAGTGAAGGCCCCAGTTCCTACGATCGGTACTTC.

This chain links TRBV7-8 with TRBJ1-6; 7 bases map to TRBD1. CDR1 is SGHVS, CDR2 FQNEAQ, per germline. V lost 10 bases, J lost 11 bases, and 14 bases stayed unmatched. The CDR3 contains 14 residues. This chain's CDR3 is CAISRQGGSAPLHF. CDR3 DNA: TGTGCCATCAGTCGACAGGGCGGGAGTGCACCCCTCCACTTT.

This clonotype appeared a few times. A read error may produce the germline difference seen at one junction end. V is TRBV25-1 and J is TRBJ1-6; D gene uncertain. This CDR3 is built from 14 residues. Germline CDR1 is MGHDK and CDR2 is SYGVNS. The CDR3, as DNA: TGTGCCAGCAGTTCCCTACCTCTAAATTCACCCCTCCGCTTT. It translates to CASSSLPLNSPLRF.

Turning to this clonotype: The junction departs from germline at one end; a sequencing error may be responsible. V usage is TRBV10-2 and J usage is TRBJ2-7; 9 nucleotides line up with TRBD1. Germline lookup yields CDR1 WSHSY and CDR2 SAAADI. This CDR3 contains 14 residues. CDR3 residues: CASSPTGGRKEQYF. The CDR3 region has the DNA TGCGCTAGCAGTCCCACAGGGGGCCGGAAAGAGCAGTACTTC.

Concerning this clonotype: The junction departs from germline at one end; a sequencing error may be responsible. This sequence joins TRBV6-2 or TRBV6-3 and TRBJ2-6; possible D gene TRBD1, 5 bases. Germline lookup yields CDR1 MNHEY and CDR2 SVGEGT. CDR3 length equals 16 residues. The CDR3 sequence: CSSNRSQGTGANVLTF. The CDR3 DNA follows: TGTTCCAGCAACCGTTCTCAGGGAACCGGGGCCAACGTCCTGACTTTC.

This clonotype has just one count. Likely a read error: the CDR3 ends without its conserved phenylalanine or tryptophan. The chain uses TRBV11-1 and TRBJ2-7; tentative D call: TRBD2 (6 bases). Looked up from germline, CDR1 is SGHAT and CDR2 is FQDESV (reference sequence). This CDR3 has 15 amino acids. CDR3 DNA sequence: TGTGTCAGCAGCTTAACGGGATCGGGAGAATACGAGCAGTACTAT. Protein: CVSSLTGSGEYEQYY.

The chain recombines TRBV7-9 with TRBJ1-3; no firm D call. Germline lookup yields CDR1 SEHNR and CDR2 FQNEAQ (reference sequence). The CDR3 is 16 residues long. Trimming took off 9 bases at V and 3 bases at J, with 21 bases between the two ends. DNA of the CDR3: TGTGCCAGTAGCCCATCCTCCGGGGTGAGTGGAAACACCATATATTTT. Protein: CASSPSSGVSGNTIYF.

Notes on this clonotype: A clone one base away is much larger, so this may be a read error. The chain uses TRBV19 and TRBJ2-2; weak D call: TRBD2 (5 bases). Germline assignment: CDR1 LNHDA and CDR2 SQIVND (reference sequence). CDR3 length equals 13 residues. The CDR3 spells CVSREGLGGELFF. CDR3 coding DNA: TGTGTCAGTAGAGAGGGCCTGGGCGGGGAGCTGTTTTTT.

This clonotype was found a few times. A read error may be the cause here, since a much bigger clone is one base away. The V and J genes are TRBV28 and TRBJ2-1; D remains ambiguous. Germline V CDR1 and CDR2: MDHEN, SYDVKM. CDR3 length equals 11 residues. This chain's CDR3 is CAGSSFLSYLF. DNA for the CDR3: TGTGCCGGCAGTTCTTTTTTATCATATCTCTTC.

Worth noting for this clonotype: An end of the junction differs from the germline gene, which may be a read error. The chain is built from TRBV6-1 and TRBJ1-4; D is ambiguous. In germline, CDR1 is MNHNS, CDR2 SASEGT. This CDR3 region has 14 residues. In DNA, the CDR3 is TGTGCCAGCAGTATAATGGAGACTAATGAAAAACTGATTTTT. The encoded protein is CASSIMETNEKLIF.